This T cell receptor beta chain was captured in a study of blood T cell repertoires in COVID-19. How the authors handled the data: Using reference gene primer amplification, nucleated cell counts were estimated. Clones were sequenced by immunoSEQ multiplex PCR, and TCRdb holds only the in-frame ones, with some missing. The V and J calls and clone size come from that table; D and trimming were worked out from the DNA. Seen here are 150,000 to 200,000 clones, 90% observed once, and the top ten hold 0.53%. The sample taken for sequencing was peripheral blood. The clonotype originates from a man aged 50-59 years with acute or convalescent COVID-19.

The CDR3 DNA reads as TGTGCCAGCAGCTCCGCGACAGGGGGCCTTTCACCCCTCCACTTT. It specifies CASSSATGGLSPLHF. This chain links TRBV5-4 with TRBJ1-6, with TRBD1 matching over 10 bases. The CDR3 extends over 15 amino acids. V was pared by 3 bases and J by 9 bases, with 6 bases of the junction left unmatched. CDR1 and CDR2 (germline): SGHNT, YYREEE (reference sequence).